Below, one TCR beta chain is given with its context. Its antigen is undetermined. This specimen belongs to a study of T-cell memory formation after mild COVID-19. In TCRdb, the 5' RACE reads were re-called with MiXCR into one record per CDR3 protein. The data hold roughly 500,000 distinct CDR3 sequences, with roughly 22% observed a single time. Study-wide results and limits: Confirmation was lacking for SARS-CoV-2 specificity of second-wave clones that peaked on day 37. Cross-reactive memory seemingly joined, as some responding clones were found in pre-infection memory.

The germline V gene encodes CDR1 DFQATT and CDR2 SNEGSKA (reference sequence). Trimming cost V 5 bases and J 3 bases, with 14 bases left between them. The CDR3 length is 14 residues. The chain has TRBV20-1 and TRBJ1-5; TRBD1 is a possible D gene (5 bases). The origin of this receptor is an adult woman who had mild COVID-19 (a few samples of this study predate the infection). Cell type and time point are not known. The specimen was PBMCs or a T cell subset sorted from them (not recorded which). The CDR3 DNA reads as TGCAGTGCTGGGGCAGGTACTACCAATCAGCCCCAGCATTTT. This sequence encodes CSAGAGTTNQPQHF.